This TCR beta chain was profiled in a study of cytomegalovirus exposure and HLA in healthy donors. This CDR3 comprises 14 residues. Trimming took off 1 base at V and 7 bases at J, with 14 bases between the two ends. The germline V gene encodes CDR1 SGHDT and CDR2 YYEEEE. The PCR employed 60 Vbeta primers together with 13 Jbeta primers. Profiled with immunoSEQ multiplex PCR; TCRdb holds only in-frame clones, not every one. The sample lists over 100,000 clones, around three quarters occurring once. With regard to this clone: The sample has other DNA sequences that encode this CDR3 too.

The sample consisted of PBMCs. The chain carries TRBV5-6 and TRBJ1-2; D possibly corresponds to TRBD1 (6 bases). The sequence was obtained from a human donor in good health. CDR3 residues: CASSLWAAGAGYTF. The CDR3 DNA reads as TGTGCCAGCAGCTTGTGGGCCGCGGGGGCTGGCTACACCTTC.